One sample yielded the 25 T cell receptor beta chains listed below, sequenced in a study of T cell responses to AZD1222 COVID-19 vaccine. Profiling relied on immunoSEQ multiplex PCR, and the TCRdb table lists in-frame clones only, not all of them. The table lists 110,000 to 150,000 clones, roughly 88% of them singletons. The material sequenced was peripheral blood, taken on day 0 of AZD1222 vaccination. The receptors shown here come from an adult in good health.

The V call is TRBV18, the J call TRBJ1-2, with a tentative D call TRBD1 (5 bases). Between the trimmed V and J ends, which lost 6 bases and 6 bases, there was a span of 11 bases. CDR1 and CDR2 (germline): KGHSH, LQKENI. This CDR3 has 12 amino acids. In DNA form, the CDR3 reads TGTGCCAGCTCGTCTCGGGACCATGGCTACACCTTC. Its translation: CASSSRDHGYTF. The variable domain in full, completed from reference TRBV18 and TRBJ1-2, reads NAGVMQNPRHLVRRRGQEARLRCSPMKGHSHVYWYRQLPEEGLKFMVYLQKENIIDESGMPKERFSAEFPKEGPSILRIQQVVRGDSAAYFCASSSRDHGYTFGSGTRLTVV.

Concerning this clone itself: One junction end does not reproduce the germline sequence, and a read error may be involved. The genes are TRBV29-1 and TRBJ1-3; D unresolved. Germline CDR1 and CDR2: SQVTM and ANQGSEA. This CDR3 region has 9 residues. DNA for the CDR3: TGCAGCGCTGGAGACACCATATATTTT. Translating gives CSAGDTIYF.

This chain connects TRBV21-1 to TRBJ2-7; the listed D gene, TRBD1, was not tested against the DNA. TRBV21-1 is a pseudogene locus. This CDR3 has 18 residues. Written as DNA, the CDR3 is TGTGCCAGCAGCTCACCAGTGACAGGCCCCCCGTTCTGCTACGAGCAGTACTTC. Translated, it gives CASSSPVTGPPFCYEQYF.

The chain uses TRBV5-1 and TRBJ2-2, with D possibly called TRBD1 or TRBD2 (5 bases each). Germline V lookup: CDR1 SGHRS, CDR2 YFSETQ. The CDR3 has 18 amino acids. Trimming left V 0 bases short and J 2 bases short, with 17 bases between. CDR3 nucleotide sequence: TGCGCCAGCAGCTTGGGGGCCGGGGACCGGAGAAACACCGGGGAGCTGTTTTTT. Translation gives CASSLGAGDRRNTGELFF.

Concerning this clone itself: The sample holds other DNA sequences that translate to the same CDR3. The CDR3 sequence is CASSPISGETQYF. The CDR3 coding sequence is TGTGCCAGCAGCCCCATATCCGGGGAGACCCAGTACTTC. V gene TRBV7-9 combines with J gene TRBJ2-5; D is ambiguous. V was pared by 5 bases and J by 5 bases, with 12 bases between. CDR3 size: 13 residues. CDR1 is SEHNR, CDR2 FQNEAQ, per germline (reference sequence).

The chain links TRBV9 to TRBJ2-2, with TRBD1 matching 9 bases. The CDR3 consists of 15 residues. With 4 bases clipped from V and 6 bases from J, the junction kept 7 bases outside the gene matches. Germline lookup yields CDR1 SGDLS and CDR2 YYNGEE. CDR3 region: CASSIQGAQPGELFF. Here the CDR3 DNA reads TGTGCCAGCAGCATACAGGGGGCGCAGCCCGGGGAGCTGTTTTTT.

This chain links TRBV2 with TRBJ2-1; D remains ambiguous. CDR1 and CDR2 from the germline V gene are SNHLY and FYNNEI. The CDR3 is 11 residues long. V was trimmed by 4 bases and J by 4 bases, leaving 2 bases between them. CDR3 region: CASSGYNEQFF. CDR3 coding DNA: TGTGCCAGCAGTGGGTACAATGAGCAGTTCTTC.

This rearrangement joins TRBV19 to TRBJ1-1; D is possibly TRBD1 (6 bases). CDR1 and CDR2 from the germline V gene are LNHDA and SQIVND (reference sequence). The length of the CDR3 is 14 residues. V was cut by 3 bases and J by 0 bases, with 8 bases left in between. DNA for the CDR3: TGTGCCAGTAGTATGACAGGTATGAACACTGAAGCTTTCTTT. This translates into CASSMTGMNTEAFF.

The CDR3 protein is CASRTLARQGTKNIQYF. For the CDR3, the DNA is TGTGCCAGCAGGACACTAGCGCGCCAGGGAACCAAAAACATTCAGTACTTC. This chain links TRBV11-2 with TRBJ2-4; 7 positions match TRBD2. J lost 2 bases, V lost 6 bases, and 13 bases had no gene match. The CDR3 runs to 17 residues. From germline, CDR1 is SGHAT and CDR2 FQNNGV.

This sequence joins TRBV18 and TRBJ2-1; 11 bases map to TRBD2. This CDR3 is built from 19 residues. Germline CDR1 reads KGHSH; CDR2 reads LQKENI. Losses at the gene ends were 1 base for V and 2 bases for J; bases not matched to a gene: 10. The CDR3 bases are TGTGCCAGCTCACCACTTGCGCTAGCGGGAGGAGGGACCTACAATGAGCAGTTCTTC. This translates into CASSPLALAGGGTYNEQFF.

The CDR3 sequence: CASSPRTGESSYEQYF. Written as DNA, the CDR3 is TGTGCCAGCAGTCCCCGGACAGGGGAGAGCTCCTACGAGCAGTACTTC. The rearrangement uses TRBV27 and TRBJ2-7; 9 nucleotides match TRBD1. The CDR3 has 16 amino acids. Per the germline V gene, CDR1 is MNHEY and CDR2 is SMNVEV (reference sequence). The V segment lost 5 bases and the J segment 0 bases; nucleotides outside the gene matches: 8.

The rearrangement links TRBV6-5 to TRBJ2-2; tentatively, D is TRBD2 (6 bases). Looked up from germline, CDR1 is MNHEY and CDR2 is SVGAGI. Trimming left V 2 bases short and J 4 bases short, with 11 bases between. This CDR3 comprises 15 residues. The CDR3 nucleotides are TGTGCCAGCAGTTACGGGGAGGCTGGCACCGGGGAGCTGTTTTTT. Residues: CASSYGEAGTGELFF.

The V gene is TRBV7-9, the J gene TRBJ1-1, with D possibly TRBD1 on 5 matching bases. V dropped 8 bases and J dropped 11 bases, with 24 bases sitting between them. This CDR3 comprises 14 residues. Germline V CDR1 and CDR2: SEHNR, FQNEAQ (reference sequence). CDR3 sequence (DNA): TGTGCCAGCGGCAAAACCAGGGTTACTCTAAACGCTTTCTTT. The encoded protein is CASGKTRVTLNAFF. Full variable domain (rest looked up from reference TRBV7-9 and TRBJ1-1): DTGVSQNPRHKITKRGQNVTFRCDPISEHNRLYWYRQTLGQGPEFLTYFQNEAQLEKSRLLSDRFSAERPKGSFSTLEIQRTEQGDSAMYLCASGKTRVTLNAFFGQGTRLTVV.

The genes are TRBV7-2 and TRBJ2-3; 9 bases are a match to TRBD2. The CDR3 length is 17 residues. Trimming at V came to 1 base and at J to 2 bases, leaving 7 bases not matched to a gene. The V gene's germline CDR1 is SGHTA and CDR2 FQGNSA. This CDR3 is CASSLGGLAGTTDTQYF. The CDR3 DNA sequence: TGTGCCAGCAGCTTAGGGGGGCTAGCGGGAACCACAGATACGCAGTATTTT.

This clone was seen a single time. This rearrangement joins TRBV10-1 to TRBJ1-3; D not certain. CDR3 size: 14 residues. The V and J ends lost 4 bases and 0 bases respectively, with 7 bases between them. In germline, CDR1 is WNHNN, CDR2 SYGVQD (reference sequence). Written as DNA, the CDR3 is TGCGCCAGCAGTGGAACCCCCTCTGGAAACACCATATATTTT. Protein product: CASSGTPSGNTIYF.

J is TRBJ2-2 and V is TRBV13, with 8 bases identical to TRBD2. J gave up 3 bases and V 2 bases, and 11 bases lay outside the gene matches. Germline CDR1 reads PRHDT; CDR2 reads FYEKMQ (reference sequence). The CDR3 consists of 18 residues. The CDR3 sequence is CASSLRPLSGSDTGELFF. The CDR3 DNA reads as TGTGCCAGCAGCTTACGTCCCCTCAGCGGGAGTGACACCGGGGAGCTGTTTTTT.

This clone has only one observation. This chain links TRBV2 with TRBJ2-1; TRBD2 matches at 10 bases. CDR3 length: 15 residues. With V trimmed by 6 bases and J by 2 bases, 4 bases remained unmatched. CDR1 is SNHLY, CDR2 FYNNEI, per germline. CDR3 coding DNA: TGTGCCAGCAGGACCGGGACTAGCGCCTACAATGAGCAGTTCTTC. Protein product: CASRTGTSAYNEQFF.

This rearrangement joins TRBV4-3 to TRBJ1-2; TRBD1 matches 9 bases. The V gene's germline CDR1 is LGHNA and CDR2 YSLEER. V trimming: 3 bases; J trimming: 6 bases; junction bases outside the gene matches: 2. The CDR3 has 13 amino acids. CDR3 in amino acids: CASSQRQGDGYTF. The CDR3 DNA sequence: TGCGCCAGCAGCCAGCGACAGGGGGATGGCTACACCTTC.

The gene calls are TRBV9 and TRBJ2-2; weak D call: TRBD1 (6 bases). V dropped 1 base and J dropped 4 bases, with 11 bases sitting between them. The CDR3 length is 15 residues. Germline V gene data show CDR1 as SGDLS and CDR2 as YYNGEE. The CDR3 coding sequence is TGTGCCAGCAGCGTAAGGGGGACGAGCACCGGGGAGCTGTTTTTT. Residues: CASSVRGTSTGELFF.

The chain links TRBV24-1 to TRBJ1-5; D ambiguous. Germline V gene lookup returns CDR1 KGHDR and CDR2 SFDVKD. With 2 bases removed from V and 6 bases from J, the gap between germline ends came to 10 bases. This CDR3 is 14 amino acids long. For the CDR3, the DNA is TGTGCCACCAGTGATTCGGCAGGTAGTCAGCCCCAGCATTTT. This translates into CATSDSAGSQPQHF.

This chain connects TRBV3-1 (or the pseudogene TRBV3-2) to TRBJ2-7, with no clear D. CDR1 and CDR2 (germline): LGHDT, YNNKEL (reference sequence). Trimming cost V 1 base and J 4 bases, with 8 bases left between them. The CDR3 runs to 13 residues. CDR3 amino acids: CASSQVARYEQYF. The CDR3 bases are TGTGCCAGCAGCCAAGTTGCCCGATACGAGCAGTACTTC.

The V call is TRBV18, the J call TRBJ1-1; D ambiguous. V shed 0 bases and J shed 3 bases, with 8 bases lying between them. Germline-derived CDR1 and CDR2 are KGHSH and LQKENI. The CDR3 runs to 14 residues. The CDR3 bases are TGTGCCAGCTCACCACCGAGCGTCCACACTGAAGCTTTCTTT. Protein: CASSPPSVHTEAFF.

The chain employs TRBV4-1 and TRBJ1-1; the D gene is possibly TRBD1 (5 bases). The CDR3 spans 14 residues. V was pared by 2 bases and J by 7 bases, with 14 bases between. Germline V gene lookup returns CDR1 MGHRA and CDR2 YSYEKL. The CDR3, as DNA: TGCGCCAGCAGCCAAATTCTAACGGGGGGTGAAGCTTTCTTT. This sequence encodes CASSQILTGGEAFF.

J is TRBJ2-1 and V is TRBV5-1, with D perhaps matching TRBD1 (6 bases). The CDR3 has 15 residues. With 4 bases removed from V and 8 bases from J, the gap between germline ends came to 19 bases. Germline V gene sequence: CDR1 SGHRS, CDR2 YFSETQ. The CDR3, as DNA: TGCGCCAGCAGCCAACAGGGTAGTAGGGTGGATGAGCAGTTCTTC. Translation gives CASSQQGSRVDEQFF.

This chain links TRBV9 with TRBJ2-5; no definite D call. Germline V lookup: CDR1 SGDLS, CDR2 YYNGEE. V was pared by 0 bases and J by 5 bases, with 14 bases between. There are 15 residues in the CDR3. The CDR3 spells CASSVGSLVGETQYF. The CDR3 DNA follows: TGTGCCAGCAGCGTAGGGTCCCTCGTAGGGGAGACCCAGTACTTC.